This TCR beta chain was obtained from a study of blood T cells in healthy people across ages. Study-wide background: The capture of about one barcoded beta molecule per two T cells was achieved by template switching.

Trimming pared 7 bases from V and 6 bases from J, leaving 13 bases between. This CDR3 has 13 amino acids. Per the germline V gene, CDR1 is MDHEN and CDR2 is SYDVKM. Per sample, at least 5 micrograms of total RNA were extracted. Primed by a sample-barcoded 5' primer and a J-beta primer mix, a second PCR proceeded for 7 to 11 cycles. Each cDNA molecule, via a template-switch adaptor with 12 random nucleotides, was tagged. TCRdb ran MiXCR on the 5' RACE reads and lists one entry per CDR3 protein. This table holds 1,500,000 or so distinct CDR3 sequences, roughly 43% found once. The V gene is TRBV28, the J gene TRBJ2-1; D is ambiguous. Sequencing input: blood. The sequence derives from a woman in her late teens or twenties in good health. The CDR3 bases are TGTGCCAGCACCCTCCCGGGCGCCAATGAGCAGTTCTTC. Translating it yields CASTLPGANEQFF.